This T cell receptor (beta chain) is from a study of shared clonotypes between healthy human individuals. CDR1 MNHNS and CDR2 SASEGT come from the germline V gene. The CDR3 has 15 residues. V was trimmed by 3 bases and J by 0 bases, leaving 10 bases between them. An assay was performed, and its level was deep. Some clones are missing from TCRdb's copy, which holds only in-frame ones; the method was immunoSEQ multiplex PCR. The repertoire consists of about 92,000 clones, with less than 60% occurring once and the leading ten covering approximately 15%. Sequenced sample: PBMCs. The rearrangement uses TRBV6-1 and TRBJ2-3; D call uncertain. The sequence derives from a woman in her thirties or forties in good health. Some clones in this sample may be carry-over from other donors' samples. CDR3: CASSESVASTDTQYF. The CDR3 DNA reads TGTGCCAGCAGTGAGAGTGTAGCCAGCACAGATACGCAGTATTTT.